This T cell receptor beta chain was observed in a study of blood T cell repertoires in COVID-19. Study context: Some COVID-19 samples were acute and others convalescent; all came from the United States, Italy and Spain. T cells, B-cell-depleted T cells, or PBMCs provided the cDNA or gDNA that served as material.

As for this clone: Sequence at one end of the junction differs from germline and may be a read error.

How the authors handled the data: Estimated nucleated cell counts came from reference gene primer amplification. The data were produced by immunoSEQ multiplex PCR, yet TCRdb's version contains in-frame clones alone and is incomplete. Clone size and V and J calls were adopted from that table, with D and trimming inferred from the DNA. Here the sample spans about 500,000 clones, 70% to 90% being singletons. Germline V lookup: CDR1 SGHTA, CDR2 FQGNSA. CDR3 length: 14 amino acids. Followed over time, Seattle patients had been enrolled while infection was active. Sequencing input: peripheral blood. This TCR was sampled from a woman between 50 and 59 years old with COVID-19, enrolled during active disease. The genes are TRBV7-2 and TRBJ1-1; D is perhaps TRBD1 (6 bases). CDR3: CAGRGSPMGTEAFF. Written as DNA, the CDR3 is TGTGCCGGCAGGGGCAGCCCGATGGGCACTGAAGCTTTCTTT.